Included here is one TCR beta chain sequence, with context. Its target is unknown. This table comes from immunoSEQ multiplex PCR, and its TCRdb copy is limited to in-frame clones, with some not included. The sample includes about 51,000 clones, about nine tenths of them seen just once. This entry comes from a study of OX40 agonist ivuxolimab in advanced cancers. Study findings and constraints: CD8+ T cells (on average) carried more expanded clones than CD4+ T cells.

This CDR3 has 13 amino acids. V dropped 4 bases and J dropped 3; count of bases not matched to a gene: 0. Germline V gene data show CDR1 as MNHNS and CDR2 as SASEGT. The TCR sequence derives from an adult with an advanced solid tumor such as melanoma, head and neck, liver or kidney cancer. The sequencing here drew on CD4+ or CD8+ T cells sorted from blood, taken in a trial of the OX40 agonist ivuxolimab. This chain joins TRBV6-1 and TRBJ2-5; 9 nucleotides align to TRBD1. In nucleotides, the CDR3 is TGTGCCAGCAGTGGGGACAGGGAAGAGACCCAGTACTTC. Translation: CASSGDREETQYF.